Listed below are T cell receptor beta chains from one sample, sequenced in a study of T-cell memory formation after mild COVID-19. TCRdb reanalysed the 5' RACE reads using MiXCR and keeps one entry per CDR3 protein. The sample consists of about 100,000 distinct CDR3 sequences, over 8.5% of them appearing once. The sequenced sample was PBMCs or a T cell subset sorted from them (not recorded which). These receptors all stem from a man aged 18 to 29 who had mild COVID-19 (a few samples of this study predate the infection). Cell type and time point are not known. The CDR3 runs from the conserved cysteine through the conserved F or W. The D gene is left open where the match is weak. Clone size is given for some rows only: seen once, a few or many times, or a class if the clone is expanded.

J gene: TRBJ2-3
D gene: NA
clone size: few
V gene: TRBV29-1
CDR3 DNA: TGCAGCGTTGAATCCCCCGGCGGGGGCACAGATACGCAGTATTTT
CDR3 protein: CSVESPGGGTDTQYF

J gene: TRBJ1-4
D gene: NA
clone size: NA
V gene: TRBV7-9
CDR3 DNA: TGTGCCAGCAGGTCTACAGGTACTACGAACGAAAAACTGTTTTTT
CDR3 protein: CASRSTGTTNEKLFF

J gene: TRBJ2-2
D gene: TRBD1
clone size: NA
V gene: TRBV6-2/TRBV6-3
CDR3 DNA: TGTGCCAGCAGCATGAAACAGGGGGCCAAGACTCACGGGGAGCTGTTTTTT
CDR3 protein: CASSMKQGAKTHGELFF

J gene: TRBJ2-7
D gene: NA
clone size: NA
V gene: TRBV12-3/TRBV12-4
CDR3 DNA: TGTGCCAGCAGTCTCGACATTGCCTACGAGCAGTACTTC
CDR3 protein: CASSLDIAYEQYF

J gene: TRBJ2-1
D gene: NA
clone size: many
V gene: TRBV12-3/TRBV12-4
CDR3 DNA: TGTGCCAGCAGTCCGAATGAGCAGTTCTTC
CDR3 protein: CASSPNEQFF

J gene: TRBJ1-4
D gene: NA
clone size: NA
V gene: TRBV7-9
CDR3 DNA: TGTGCCAGCAGCTTTTCAGACACTAATGAAAAACTGTTTTTT
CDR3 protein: CASSFSDTNEKLFF

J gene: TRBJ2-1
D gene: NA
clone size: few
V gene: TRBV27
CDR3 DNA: TGTGCCAGCAGTTTATCGTCAGGCCCAGGGTTCTTC
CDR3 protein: CASSLSSGPGFF

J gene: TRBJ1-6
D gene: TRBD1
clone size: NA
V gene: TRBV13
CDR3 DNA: TGTGCCAGCAGCTTCATGGACAGGGGAAATTCACCCCTCCACTTT
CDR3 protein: CASSFMDRGNSPLHF

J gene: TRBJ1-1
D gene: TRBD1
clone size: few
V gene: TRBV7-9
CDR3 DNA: TGTGCCAGCAGCGTAGCGGTGACAGGGGCTGTTGAAGCTTTCTTT
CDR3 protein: CASSVAVTGAVEAFF

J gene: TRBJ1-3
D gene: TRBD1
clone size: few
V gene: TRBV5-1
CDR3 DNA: TGCGCCAGCAGCGAGCTGAGGACAGGGCCAGGAAACACCATATATTTT
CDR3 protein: CASSELRTGPGNTIYF

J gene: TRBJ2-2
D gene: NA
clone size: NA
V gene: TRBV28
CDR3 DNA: TGTGCCAGCATAGGGCAGGGTCACGGGGAGCTGTTTTTT
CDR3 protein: CASIGQGHGELFF

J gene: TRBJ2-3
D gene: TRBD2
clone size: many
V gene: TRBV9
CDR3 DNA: TGTGCCAGCAGACCCGGACTAGCGGGGACGGATACGCAGTATTTT
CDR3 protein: CASRPGLAGTDTQYF

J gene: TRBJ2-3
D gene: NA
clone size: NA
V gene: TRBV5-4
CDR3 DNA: TGTGCCAGCAGCTCTAGTCCGGGGCGGAGCACAGATACGCAGTATTTT
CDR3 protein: CASSSSPGRSTDTQYF

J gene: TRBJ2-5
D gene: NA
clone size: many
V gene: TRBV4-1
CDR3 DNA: TGCGCCAGCAGCCAAGATCCCCTGATACAAGAGACCCAGTACTTC
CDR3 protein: CASSQDPLIQETQYF

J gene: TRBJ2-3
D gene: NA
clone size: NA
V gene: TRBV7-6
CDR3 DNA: TGTGCCAGCAGCTTCTTCGGGGGTATGGGCACAGATACGCAGTATTTT
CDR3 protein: CASSFFGGMGTDTQYF

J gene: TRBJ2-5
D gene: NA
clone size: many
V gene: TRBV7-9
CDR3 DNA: TGTGCCAGCTCAACCCGAGGCGGGTACCAAGAGACCCAGTACTTC
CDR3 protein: CASSTRGGYQETQYF

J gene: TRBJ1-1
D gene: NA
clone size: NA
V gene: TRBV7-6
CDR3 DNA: TGTGCCAGCAGCTTAGCCCCGCAGCCAAACACTGAAGCTTTCTTT
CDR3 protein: CASSLAPQPNTEAFF

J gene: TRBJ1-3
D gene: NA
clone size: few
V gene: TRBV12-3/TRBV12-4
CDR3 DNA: TGTGCCAGCAGTCTCACAGTCGCTGGAAACACCATATATTTT
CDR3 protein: CASSLTVAGNTIYF

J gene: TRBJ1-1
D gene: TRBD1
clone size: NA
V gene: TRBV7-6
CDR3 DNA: TGTGCCAGCAGCCCACGGCCGGGACAGGGAGTTTTAAGTGGCACTGAAGCTTTCTTT
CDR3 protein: CASSPRPGQGVLSGTEAFF

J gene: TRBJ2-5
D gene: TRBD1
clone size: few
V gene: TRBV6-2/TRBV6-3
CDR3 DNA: TGTGCCAGCAGTTACCGGGTGGGACAGATGGGAGAGACCCAGTACTTC
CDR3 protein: CASSYRVGQMGETQYF

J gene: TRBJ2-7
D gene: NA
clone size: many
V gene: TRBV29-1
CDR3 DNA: TGCAGCGTTTCGAAACAGGGCTACGAGCAGTACTTC
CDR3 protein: CSVSKQGYEQYF

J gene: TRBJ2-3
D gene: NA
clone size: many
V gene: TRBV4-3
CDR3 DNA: TGCGCCAGCAGCCAAGGGGGTTCAGGGGCGGATACGCAGTATTTT
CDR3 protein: CASSQGGSGADTQYF

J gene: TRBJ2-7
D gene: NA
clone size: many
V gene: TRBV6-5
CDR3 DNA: TGTGCCAGCAGTGAAGGGTACGAGCAGTACTTC
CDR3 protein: CASSEGYEQYF

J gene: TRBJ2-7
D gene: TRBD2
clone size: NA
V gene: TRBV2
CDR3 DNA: TGTGCCAGCCGGGAGCGGGGGGCCTACGAGCAGTACTTC
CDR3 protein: CASRERGAYEQYF

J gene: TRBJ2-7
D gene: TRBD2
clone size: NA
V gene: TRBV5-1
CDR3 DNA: TGCGCCAGCAGCTTGGCCCGGGAGGCTAGCTACGAGCAGTACTTC
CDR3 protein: CASSLAREASYEQYF

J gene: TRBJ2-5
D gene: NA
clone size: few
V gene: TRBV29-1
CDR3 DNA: TGCAGCGTTGAATCCTACTCGACCCAGTACTTC
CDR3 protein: CSVESYSTQYF

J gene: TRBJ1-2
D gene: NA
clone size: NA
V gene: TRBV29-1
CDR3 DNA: TGCAGCGTTGCGGAGGGCCGAGGGGGCTACACCTTC
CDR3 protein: CSVAEGRGGYTF

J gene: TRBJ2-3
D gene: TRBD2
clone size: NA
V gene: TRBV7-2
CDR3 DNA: TGTGCCAGCAGCTCGCAGGCAGCGGGGGGCCCCACAGATACGCAGTATTTT
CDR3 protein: CASSSQAAGGPTDTQYF

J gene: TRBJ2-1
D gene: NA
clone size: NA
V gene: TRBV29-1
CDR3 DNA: TGCAGCGTACTAGTGGTGTCCTACAATGAGCAGTTCTTC
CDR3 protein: CSVLVVSYNEQFF